The 27 T cell receptor beta chains listed next were all sequenced from one sample in a study of T cell repertoires in cytomegalovirus infection. TCRdb re-derived calls from the reads in MiXCR, one entry per CDR3 protein. The sample has around 210,000 distinct CDR3 sequences, roughly 6.5% seen once. The specimen was PBMCs. The origin of the receptors is a human donor in good health (CMV status not recorded). Some clones in this sample may be carry-over from other donors' samples.

The table lists this clonotype with many counts. CDR3 loop: CASSPSGRSNQPQHF. The DNA of the CDR3 is TGTGCCAGCAGCCCGTCCGGAAGAAGCAATCAGCCCCAGCATTTT. The chain is built from TRBV12-3 or TRBV12-4 and TRBJ1-5, with D unresolved. The CDR3 totals 15 residues. Trimming removed 6 bases from V and 1 base from J, with 13 bases in between.

This clonotype has at least ten counts. The chain joins TRBV28 to TRBJ2-1, with D perhaps TRBD2 (6 bases). Germline assignment: CDR1 MDHEN and CDR2 SYDVKM. The CDR3 is made up of 18 amino acids. V was pared by 4 bases and J by 6 bases, with 25 bases between. The DNA of the CDR3 is TGTGCCAGCAGTTCCCTAACGCGGGGTAGTATCGCCACCAATGAGCAGTTCTTC. Translated: CASSSLTRGSIATNEQFF.

This clonotype was recorded many times. The chain carries TRBV7-2 and TRBJ1-1; D unresolved. The V gene's germline CDR1 is SGHTA and CDR2 FQGNSA. The CDR3 extends over 15 amino acids. Deletions cut 1 base from V and 4 bases from J, with 13 bases between. CDR3 region: CASSLGAARGTEAFF. In nucleotides, the CDR3 is TGTGCCAGCAGCTTAGGGGCGGCCCGGGGCACTGAAGCTTTCTTT. The full variable domain, in which reference TRBV7-2 and TRBJ1-1 provide the parts outside the CDR3, is GAGVSQSPSNKVTEKGKDVELRCDPISGHTALYWYRQSLGQGLEFLIYFQGNSAPDKSGLPSDRFSAERTGGSVSTLTIQRTQQEDSAVYLCASSLGAARGTEAFFGQGTRLTVV.

This clonotype was counted ten times or more. J is TRBJ2-2 and V is TRBV5-1; perhaps D is TRBD1 or TRBD2 (5 bases each). CDR3 length equals 15 residues. Germline assignment: CDR1 SGHRS and CDR2 YFSETQ. V was clipped by 6 bases and J by 6 bases, with 18 bases between them. The CDR3 spells CASTHRSGDPGELFF. In DNA, the CDR3 is TGCGCCAGCACCCACAGGTCCGGGGACCCCGGGGAGCTGTTTTTT.

This clonotype showed up many times. The gene calls are TRBV9 and TRBJ1-2; D is unclear. Trimming took off 2 bases at V and 6 bases at J, with 17 bases between the two ends. Germline assignment: CDR1 SGDLS and CDR2 YYNGEE. The CDR3 runs 15 residues. This chain's CDR3 is CASSVEAWREDGYTF. In DNA form, the CDR3 reads TGTGCCAGCAGCGTCGAGGCATGGCGGGAAGATGGCTACACCTTC.

This clonotype was recorded at least ten times. The chain joins TRBV29-1 to TRBJ2-3; tentatively, D is TRBD1 (8 bases). Deletions cut 7 bases from V and 3 bases from J, with 14 bases between. Germline V gene sequence: CDR1 SQVTM, CDR2 ANQGSEA. CDR3 length: 13 residues. The DNA of the CDR3 is TGCAGCGCCGGACAGGGAGGGACAGATACGCAGTATTTT. This encodes CSAGQGGTDTQYF.

This clonotype was counted at least ten times. The chain recombines TRBV12-3 or TRBV12-4 with TRBJ2-6; D is unclear. The V end was cut by 4 bases, the J end by 0 bases, with 7 bases between. The CDR3 is made up of 15 amino acids. CDR3 sequence reads: CASSSFVSGANVLTF. As DNA, the CDR3 is TGTGCCAGCAGTTCCTTTGTCTCTGGGGCCAACGTCCTGACTTTC.

The chain is built from TRBV6-5 and TRBJ2-7; D uncertain. V gave up 6 bases and J gave up 6 bases, with 21 bases separating them. In germline, CDR1 is MNHEY, CDR2 SVGAGI. The CDR3 has 15 amino acids. CDR3 loop: CASSLLGPSTSEQYF. For the CDR3, the DNA is TGTGCCAGCAGCCTACTGGGCCCGTCGACCAGCGAGCAGTACTTC.

The chain combines TRBV6-2 or TRBV6-3 with TRBJ2-7; 10 bases align to TRBD2. Germline values: CDR1 MNHEY, CDR2 SVGEGT. The V gene end was trimmed by 5 bases and the J gene end by 0 bases; junction bases not matched to a gene: 4. This CDR3 region has 15 residues. The CDR3 protein is CASSRGLAVSYEQYF. In DNA form, the CDR3 reads TGTGCCAGCAGTCGAGGACTAGCGGTCTCCTACGAGCAGTACTTC.

This clonotype was observed at least ten times. V gene TRBV20-1 combines with J gene TRBJ2-6, with D unresolved. In germline, CDR1 is DFQATT, CDR2 SNEGSKA (reference sequence). Trimming shortened V by 0 bases and J by 3 bases, and 6 bases separated the two germline ends. The CDR3 loop spans 14 amino acids. The CDR3 region is CSARDVGGANVLTF. In nucleotides, the CDR3 is TGCAGTGCTAGAGATGTAGGTGGGGCCAACGTCCTGACTTTC.

V is TRBV29-1 and J is TRBJ2-7; D is possibly TRBD1 (5 bases). Germline V gene lookup returns CDR1 SQVTM and CDR2 ANQGSEA. Trimming left V 2 bases short and J 7 bases short, with 12 bases between. The CDR3 totals 12 residues. The DNA of the CDR3 is TGCAGCGTTGAAAAAGGGGCAGGAGAGCAGTACTTC. This encodes CSVEKGAGEQYF.

V usage is TRBV3-1 and J usage is TRBJ2-7; no clear D. Trimming cost V 0 bases and J 9 bases, with 9 bases left between them. Germline V gene lookup returns CDR1 LGHDT and CDR2 YNNKEL (reference sequence). The CDR3 covers 12 residues. CDR3 DNA sequence: TGTGCCAGCAGCCAAGATAAGGGAAGGCAGTACTTC. Translation gives CASSQDKGRQYF.

This clonotype was detected many times. This rearrangement joins TRBV12-3 or TRBV12-4 to TRBJ2-5, with 10 bases that match TRBD2. CDR3 length equals 13 residues. Germline trimming cut 4 bases from V and 4 bases from J; bases unmatched to any gene: 0. The CDR3 is CASSSSGGETQYF. The CDR3 DNA reads as TGTGCCAGCAGTTCTAGCGGGGGAGAGACCCAGTACTTC.

This clonotype was counted ten times or more. The chain links TRBV6-5 to TRBJ1-1; D is ambiguous. The CDR3 extends over 14 amino acids. Per the germline V gene, CDR1 is MNHEY and CDR2 is SVGAGI. Between the trimmed V and J ends, which lost 1 base and 1 base, there was a span of 7 bases. This CDR3 reads CASSYFYRNTEAFF. The CDR3 DNA reads as TGTGCCAGCAGTTACTTCTACCGGAACACTGAAGCTTTCTTT.

This clonotype has a count of ten or more. The gene calls are TRBV7-3 and TRBJ1-2, with D maybe TRBD1 (5 bases). V dropped 2 bases and J dropped 8 bases, with 18 bases sitting between them. Germline V CDR1 and CDR2: SGHTA, FQGTGA. This CDR3 is 15 amino acids long. This chain's CDR3 is CASSLGPRDAEGYTF. CDR3 DNA: TGTGCCAGCAGCTTAGGTCCCCGGGACGCAGAAGGCTACACCTTC.

The DNA of the CDR3 is TGTGCCAGCAGTTCTAACCTAGCAGCGATAGATACGCAGTATTTT. It is translated as CASSSNLAAIDTQYF. The rearrangement uses TRBV7-2 and TRBJ2-3, with D possibly TRBD2 on 5 matching bases. The V gene lost 6 bases and the J gene lost 5 bases, with 18 bases spanning the gap. Germline CDR1 SGHTA, CDR2 FQGNSA. The CDR3 consists of 15 residues.

J is TRBJ1-3 and V is TRBV20-1, with D hard to call. Germline CDR1 and CDR2: DFQATT and SNEGSKA (reference sequence). V was cut by 0 bases and J by 0 bases, with 6 bases left in between. The CDR3 loop spans 14 amino acids. This CDR3 reads CSAREGGSGNTIYF. CDR3 in DNA: TGCAGTGCTAGAGAGGGAGGCTCTGGAAACACCATATATTTT.

This clonotype occurred many times. The chain recombines TRBV7-9 with TRBJ1-3; D not certain. Germline V gene lookup returns CDR1 SEHNR and CDR2 FQNEAQ (reference sequence). The CDR3 is 17 residues long. V lost 2 bases and J 4 bases, leaving 18 bases between the germline ends. The CDR3 here is CASSLQLWDPKGNTIYF. As DNA, the CDR3 is TGTGCCAGCAGCTTACAGTTATGGGATCCGAAGGGAAACACCATATATTTT.

This clonotype was counted a few times. This sequence joins TRBV20-1 and TRBJ2-4; D call uncertain. The CDR3 consists of 18 residues. CDR1 DFQATT and CDR2 SNEGSKA come from the germline V gene (reference sequence). Trimming left V 0 bases short and J 0 bases short, with 18 bases between. In DNA form, the CDR3 reads TGCAGTGCTAGAGATCCGAGACCTACGAATCTAGCCAAAAACATTCAGTACTTC. This codes for CSARDPRPTNLAKNIQYF.

In this sample, this clonotype turned up many times. This rearrangement joins TRBV20-1 to TRBJ2-7; D call uncertain. V lost 3 bases and J 2 bases, leaving 5 bases between the germline ends. Germline V lookup: CDR1 DFQATT, CDR2 SNEGSKA (reference sequence). The CDR3 runs 11 residues. In DNA form, the CDR3 reads TGCAGTGCTAGCCCAGCCTACGAGCAGTACTTC. It translates to CSASPAYEQYF.

Turning to this clonotype: A much larger clonotype is one base distant, so this may be a read error. This likely comes from a read error, as the CDR3 has no conserved phenylalanine or tryptophan at its end. The rearrangement uses TRBV20-1 and TRBJ2-5; D remains unclear. Germline V gene data show CDR1 as DFQATT and CDR2 as SNEGSKA (reference sequence). V was shortened by 3 bases and J by 3 bases, with 11 bases between the two germline ends. The CDR3 spans 13 residues. In DNA form, the CDR3 reads TGCAGTGCTAGTCGGGTTGAGGAAGAGACCCAGTACCTC. Its translation: CSASRVEEETQYL.

This clonotype was detected only a few times. The chain combines TRBV12-3 or TRBV12-4 with TRBJ1-1; D call uncertain. V was trimmed by 1 base and J by 0 bases, leaving 12 bases between them. There are 16 residues in the CDR3. For the CDR3, the DNA is TGTGCCAGCAGTTTAGGATTTCCAGGTCTGAACACTGAAGCTTTCTTT. Its translation is CASSLGFPGLNTEAFF.

There are many counts of this clonotype. This chain connects TRBV6-2 or TRBV6-3 to TRBJ2-7; TRBD1 might be the D (6 bases). CDR1 is MNHEY and CDR2 is SVGEGT in the germline V gene. The CDR3 extends over 14 amino acids. Trimming left V 5 bases short and J 6 bases short, with 17 bases between. The CDR3: CASSTSKDSFEQYF. The CDR3 region has the DNA TGTGCCAGCAGTACCTCGAAGGACAGTTTCGAGCAGTACTTC.

This clonotype occurred many times. In nucleotides, the CDR3 is TGTGCCAGCAGTTCGCAGGGTGAGCAGTTCTTC. It translates to CASSSQGEQFF. V and J are TRBV12-3 or TRBV12-4 and TRBJ2-1; a weak D match, TRBD1 (5 bases). With 4 bases removed from V and 9 bases from J, the gap between germline ends came to 7 bases. CDR3 size: 11 residues.

This clonotype was observed many times. The CDR3 loop is CASSRRDPAYEQYF. The CDR3, as DNA: TGTGCCAGCAGCCGCCGGGACCCGGCCTACGAGCAGTACTTC. This chain uses TRBV7-2 with TRBJ2-7; D tentatively fits TRBD1 or TRBD2 (5 bases each). Germline V gene data show CDR1 as SGHTA and CDR2 as FQGNSA. V shed 5 bases and J shed 2 bases, with 13 bases lying between them. The CDR3 is made up of 14 amino acids. Full variable domain (missing parts from reference TRBV7-2 and TRBJ2-7): GAGVSQSPSNKVTEKGKDVELRCDPISGHTALYWYRQSLGQGLEFLIYFQGNSAPDKSGLPSDRFSAERTGGSVSTLTIQRTQQEDSAVYLCASSRRDPAYEQYFGPGTRLTVT.

This clonotype was detected ten times or more. The V gene is TRBV7-2, the J gene TRBJ2-2; D perhaps matches TRBD2 (5 bases). The CDR3 extends over 16 amino acids. V was clipped by 5 bases and J by 6 bases, with 19 bases between them. Per the germline V gene, CDR1 is SGHTA and CDR2 is FQGNSA. DNA for the CDR3: TGTGCCAGCAGCCTACCTCCGGGATTTGGGCCCGGGGAGCTGTTTTTT. This sequence encodes CASSLPPGFGPGELFF. Filled out from reference TRBV7-2 and TRBJ2-2, the complete variable domain reads GAGVSQSPSNKVTEKGKDVELRCDPISGHTALYWYRQSLGQGLEFLIYFQGNSAPDKSGLPSDRFSAERTGGSVSTLTIQRTQQEDSAVYLCASSLPPGFGPGELFFGEGSRLTVL.

This clonotype has a count of ten or more. This chain uses TRBV7-2 with TRBJ1-4; maybe TRBD1 (6 bases). The CDR3 contains 17 residues. Germline V gene sequence: CDR1 SGHTA, CDR2 FQGNSA. V was clipped by 2 bases and J by 7 bases, with 20 bases between them. The CDR3 coding sequence is TGTGCCAGCAGCTTATTCCCCCAACAGGGAACCTCTGAAAAACTGTTTTTT. As protein: CASSLFPQQGTSEKLFF.